This entry describes one T cell receptor (beta chain). This CDR3 contains 16 residues. Germline CDR1 is SGDLS and CDR2 is YYNGEE. The V segment lost 0 bases and the J segment 4 bases; nucleotides outside the gene matches: 3. The sample originates from a study of T cell changes during pregnancy in multiple sclerosis. Method: immunoSEQ multiplex PCR; TCRdb's copy keeps in-frame clones and lacks some. The repertoire holds some 77,000 clones, with just over 90% as singletons. The sample consisted of CD4+ T cells from peripheral blood mononuclear cells, taken before pregnancy. This chain joins TRBV9 and TRBJ2-1, with 11 nucleotides matching TRBD2. The TCR originated in a female donor with multiple sclerosis, enrolled in a pregnancy study. CDR3 region: CASSVGVAGGYNEQFF. The CDR3 DNA follows: TGTGCCAGCAGCGTAGGAGTAGCGGGAGGGTACAATGAGCAGTTCTTC.